This TCR beta chain was recovered during a study of molecular identifiers for immune sequencing clone quantification. Study observations and caveats: Amid over 900,000 naive cells, spiked Jurkat TCR RNA from one cell was reportedly still detectable.

Methods described previously, with TCR primers listed, were used for bulk TCR libraries. TCRdb fed the PCR reads into MiXCR, producing one record per CDR3 protein. The table has about 100,000 distinct CDR3 sequences, 35% to 40% seen once. At least ten counts were recorded for this clonotype. What it recognizes is unknown. The CDR3 runs 14 residues. Per the germline V gene, CDR1 is MDHEN and CDR2 is SYDVKM. Unmatched junction bases numbered 7, after V lost 5 bases and J lost 4 bases. This receptor was taken from a human donor in good health. Some libraries in this study had Jurkat cell RNA spiked in. The rearrangement joins TRBV28 to TRBJ2-5; 7 positions match TRBD1. The specimen was naive CD8+ T cells from blood, with Jurkat cell RNA spiked in. Subset meaning: FACS-sorted CD8+CD4-CCR7+CD45RA+ naive T cells. Here the CDR3 DNA reads TGTGCCAGCAGTCAGGACAGGTCCCTAGAGACCCAGTACTTC. Translating it yields CASSQDRSLETQYF.